This section outlines one TCR beta chain sequence together with its context. The assay was immunoSEQ multiplex PCR, and TCRdb's table has in-frame clones only and misses some. Of roughly 180,000 clones listed, 70% to 90% are singletons. This sample was included in a study of blood T cell repertoires in COVID-19. As for the study in general: The origin of the acute and convalescent COVID-19 samples was the United States, Italy and Spain.

The CDR3 covers 17 residues. Germline-derived CDR1 and CDR2 are SEHNR and FQNEAQ (reference sequence). Trimming shortened V by 1 base and J by 0 bases, and 12 bases separated the two germline ends. The clonotype comes from a woman aged 50 to 60 with COVID-19, enrolled during active disease. The sample comprised peripheral blood. J is TRBJ2-2 and V is TRBV7-9; D remains ambiguous. CDR3 sequence (DNA): TGTGCCAGCAGCTTAGTATTGATAGGAGCGAACACCGGGGAGCTGTTTTTT. It specifies CASSLVLIGANTGELFF.